Listed below are T cell receptor beta chains from one sample, sequenced in a study of beta chain features in type 1 diabetes. The protocol was immunoSEQ multiplex PCR, while the TCRdb copy is restricted to in-frame clones and leaves out a portion. The sample consists of 500,000 to 800,000 clones, 9.5% to 15% of them appearing once. Sequences were obtained from naive CD4+ T cells from blood. The receptors originated from a man under 40 with type 1 diabetes. CDR3s leave out the opening cysteine and the closing phenylalanine or tryptophan.

>TRBV6-1|TRBJ2-3
ASSLQQGADTQY
>TRBV9|TRBJ2-1
ASSVSTSSYNEQF
>TRBV7-2|TRBJ1-5
ASSPQGDNQPQH
>TRBV7-9|TRBJ2-2
ASSDRQNTGELF
>TRBV7-6|TRBJ2-5
ASSLGTGTGTQY
>TRBV7-9|TRBJ2-5
AGGDPPSGEQY
>TRBV7-9|TRBJ2-3
ASSLISQRTDTQY
>TRBV12-5|TRBJ1-1
ASGLEEGTEAF
>TRBV11-2|TRBJ2-3
ASSLGLADTQY
>TRBV15|TRBJ2-3
ATSRVGGDTDTQY
>TRBV2|TRBJ2-1
ASSKTSGGDNEQF
>TRBV10-3|TRBJ2-7
AISPNTGTGSPYEQY
>TRBV7-2|TRBJ2-5
ASSLTDKETQY
>TRBV30|TRBJ1-3
AWGGPGNTIY
>TRBV7-2|TRBJ2-2
ASSLAESAPNTGELF
>TRBV18|TRBJ2-7
ASSPYIAGSSYEQY
>TRBV2|TRBJ2-3
ASNEDRPQY
>TRBV6-5|TRBJ2-4
ASSLQRGDNIQY
>TRBV10-3|TRBJ1-6
ASAARPGEAALH
>TRBV30|TRBJ2-7
AWTTGTGAYEQY
>TRBV29-1|TRBJ1-1
SGDRVNTEAF